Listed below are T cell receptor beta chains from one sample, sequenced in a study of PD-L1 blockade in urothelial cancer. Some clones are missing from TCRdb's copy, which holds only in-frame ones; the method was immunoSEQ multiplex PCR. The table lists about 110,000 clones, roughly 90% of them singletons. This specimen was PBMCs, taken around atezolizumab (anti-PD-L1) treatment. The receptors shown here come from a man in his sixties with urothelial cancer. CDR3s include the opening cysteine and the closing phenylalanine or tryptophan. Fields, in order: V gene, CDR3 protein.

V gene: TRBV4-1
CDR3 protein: CASSQEGTANTEAFF

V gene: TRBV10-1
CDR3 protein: CASSEGGTLNEKLFF

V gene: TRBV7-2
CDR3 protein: CASSLDKTNYGYTF

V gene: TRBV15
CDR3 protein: CATSPGGSMNTEAFF

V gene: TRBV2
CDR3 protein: CASRRGQVSYEQYF

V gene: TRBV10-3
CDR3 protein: CAISETLNSGNTIYF

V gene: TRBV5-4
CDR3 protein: CASSLAGEYSPLHF

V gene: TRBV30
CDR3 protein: CAWGGGGTTWELFF

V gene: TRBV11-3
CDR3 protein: CASSRGQGASYEQYF

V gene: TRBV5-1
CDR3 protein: CASSLEGRRGGLQETQYF

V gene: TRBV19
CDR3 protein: CASTGTGNQPQHF

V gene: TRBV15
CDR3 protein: CATSRVRSAGELFF

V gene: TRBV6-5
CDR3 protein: CASSYSIGVQGETQYF

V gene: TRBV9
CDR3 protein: CASSLDSLPDTQYF

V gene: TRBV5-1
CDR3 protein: CASGRTGGTTEAFF